Below are 28 T cell receptor beta chains sequenced from a single sample in a study of cytomegalovirus exposure and HLA in healthy donors. Primers included in the PCR were 60 Vbeta and 13 Jbeta primers. The method was immunoSEQ multiplex PCR; TCRdb's version includes in-frame clones alone and lacks a portion of them. The repertoire holds 70,000 to 90,000 clones, with under 80% as singletons. Sequencing was performed on PBMCs. The receptor set was obtained from a man in his 60s in good health and CMV-seropositive.

This clone was seen more than once but under ten times. CDR3: CASSQGRYQGSFTDTQYF. The CDR3 coding sequence is TGCGCCAGCAGCCAAGGACGCTATCAGGGGTCATTCACAGATACGCAGTATTTT. The chain uses TRBV4-1 and TRBJ2-3; TRBD1 might be the D (6 bases). Germline V gives CDR1 MGHRA, CDR2 YSYEKL. This CDR3 is 18 amino acids long. V lost 1 base and J 2 bases, leaving 19 bases between the germline ends.

The genes are TRBV7-9 and TRBJ2-7, with TRBD1 identical over 10 bases. This CDR3 region has 15 residues. V lost 5 bases and J lost 0; bases outside the gene matches: 4. The V gene's germline CDR1 is SEHNR and CDR2 FQNEAQ (reference sequence). CDR3 protein: CASSAGQGDSYEQYF. For the CDR3, the DNA is TGTGCCAGCAGCGCCGGACAGGGGGACTCCTACGAGCAGTACTTC.

The genes are TRBV28 and TRBJ1-4, with 10 bases fitting TRBD1. V lost 7 bases and J lost 5; bases outside the gene matches: 7. Germline values: CDR1 MDHEN, CDR2 SYDVKM. This CDR3 has 15 amino acids. Here the CDR3 reads CASTRGGQGNEKLFF. The CDR3, as DNA: TGTGCCAGCACACGGGGGGGACAGGGGAATGAAAAACTGTTTTTT.

The rearrangement links TRBV2 to TRBJ1-1; no reliable D call. Germline-derived CDR1 and CDR2 are SNHLY and FYNNEI. Trimming took 4 bases from V and 3 from J, leaving 12 bases between them. There are 14 residues in the CDR3. CDR3: CASSGALAYTEAFF. The CDR3, as DNA: TGTGCCAGCAGTGGGGCACTCGCATACACTGAAGCTTTCTTT.

J is TRBJ2-6 and V is TRBV19, with 7 nucleotides matching TRBD1. Germline CDR1 and CDR2: LNHDA and SQIVND (reference sequence). This CDR3 contains 15 residues. V was pared by 4 bases and J by 5 bases, with 5 bases of the junction left unmatched. The DNA for the CDR3 is TGTGCCAGTAGTACCCCGACAGGGAGGGCCAACGTCCTGACTTTC. This translates into CASSTPTGRANVLTF.

V and J are TRBV9 and TRBJ1-2; a possible D gene is TRBD1 (6 bases). V shed 0 bases and J shed 4 bases, with 13 bases lying between them. Germline V gives CDR1 SGDLS, CDR2 YYNGEE. The CDR3 has 15 residues. The CDR3 DNA reads as TGTGCCAGCAGCGTAGACGGGGGGCGCGGCTATGGCTACACCTTC. Its protein is CASSVDGGRGYGYTF.

The chain combines TRBV29-1 with TRBJ2-3; 11 bases match TRBD1. Germline CDR1 SQVTM, CDR2 ANQGSEA. This CDR3 has 14 amino acids. Trimming took 7 bases from V and 3 from J; bases not matched to a gene: 6. This CDR3 reads CSARDRGATDTQYF. The DNA of the CDR3 is TGCAGCGCTCGGGACAGGGGGGCTACAGATACGCAGTATTTT.

This chain links TRBV5-5 with TRBJ2-7; D perhaps matches TRBD2 (6 bases). Between the trimmed V and J ends, which lost 0 bases and 1 base, there was a span of 11 bases. The CDR3 spans 15 residues. Germline CDR1 SGHKS, CDR2 YYEKEE (reference sequence). The CDR3 reads CASSLVWEESYEQYF. DNA for the CDR3: TGTGCCAGCAGCTTGGTGTGGGAGGAGTCCTACGAGCAGTACTTC.

In its sample, this clone was seen a few times. The chain is built from TRBV4-3 and TRBJ1-6; D is ambiguous. This CDR3 is 14 amino acids long. The V and J ends lost 0 bases and 13 bases respectively, with 13 bases between them. Germline CDR1 and CDR2: LGHNA and YSLEER. Here the CDR3 DNA reads TGCGCCAGCAGCCAAGATAGAGCTCACCCCCCCCTCCACTTT. Amino acids: CASSQDRAHPPLHF.

This rearrangement joins TRBV7-3 to TRBJ2-1; TRBD2 agrees at 12 bases. The germline V gene encodes CDR1 SGHTA and CDR2 FQGTGA. V lost 0 bases to trimming and J lost 3 bases; unmatched junction nucleotides: 9. The CDR3 covers 19 residues. The CDR3 is CASSLTSTSGSPLYNEQFF. The CDR3 DNA is TGTGCCAGCAGCTTAACCTCGACTAGCGGGAGTCCGCTCTACAATGAGCAGTTCTTC.

V is TRBV2 and J is TRBJ2-7, with a weak D call TRBD1 (5 bases). The CDR3 length is 11 residues. Germline V gene data show CDR1 as SNHLY and CDR2 as FYNNEI. V lost 7 bases and J 2 bases, leaving 6 bases between the germline ends. The CDR3 sequence is CASIQAYEQYF. CDR3 sequence (DNA): TGTGCCAGCATACAGGCCTACGAGCAGTACTTC.

The chain uses TRBV19 and TRBJ2-5; 7 bases align to TRBD2. Looked up from germline, CDR1 is LNHDA and CDR2 is SQIVND (reference sequence). There are 16 residues in the CDR3. Unmatched junction bases numbered 14, after V lost 6 bases and J lost 4 bases. CDR3 nucleotides: TGTGCCAGTAGCGCCGCTTCTATGGGGAGGGGAGAGACCCAGTACTTC. It translates to CASSAASMGRGETQYF.

In this sample, this clone turned up a few times. This chain connects TRBV2 to TRBJ2-7; D may be TRBD2 (5 bases). CDR3 size: 13 residues. Germline CDR1 reads SNHLY; CDR2 reads FYNNEI. Trimming removed 8 bases from V and 0 bases from J, with 11 bases in between. CDR3 in DNA: TGTGCCAGCCTTAGCGAGAACTCCTACGAGCAGTACTTC. As protein: CASLSENSYEQYF.

The chain is built from TRBV11-2 and TRBJ2-7; 8 positions agree with TRBD2. The CDR3 loop spans 13 amino acids. Germline V gives CDR1 SGHAT, CDR2 FQNNGV. V lost 5 bases and J lost 7; bases outside the gene matches: 7. The CDR3 sequence: CASSAGGHPEQYF. DNA for the CDR3: TGTGCCAGCAGCGCGGGGGGTCATCCTGAGCAGTACTTC.

The CDR3 region is CASSPGTVRRNEQYF. CDR3 bases: TGTGCCAGCTCACCCGGGACTGTTCGAAGGAACGAGCAGTACTTC. This chain uses TRBV18 with TRBJ2-7, with D tentatively TRBD2 (6 bases). Germline V CDR1 and CDR2: KGHSH, LQKENI. The CDR3 is 15 amino acids. V lost 3 bases and J lost 5, with 17 bases in between.

This chain joins TRBV12-5 and TRBJ1-1; 7 bases are a match to TRBD1. Germline CDR1 and CDR2: LGHNT and FRNRAP. The V and J ends lost 4 bases and 6 bases, in that order; junction bases with no gene match: 8. This CDR3 is 14 amino acids long. The CDR3 DNA sequence: TGTGCTAGTGGTTCCACTGACAGGGTCGCTGAAGCTTTCTTT. It codes for CASGSTDRVAEAFF.

As to this clone: An end of the junction does not agree with germline; a read error may underlie this. At the DNA level, this CDR3 is encoded by other sequences in the same sample as well. The chain uses TRBV7-9 and TRBJ2-7, with a weak D call TRBD2 (6 bases). In germline, CDR1 is SEHNR, CDR2 FQNEAQ (reference sequence). The CDR3 sequence is 17 residues long. The CDR3 here is CSSSLGAGFSSLYEQYF. CDR3 DNA: TGTTCCAGCAGCTTAGGGGCGGGGTTCTCTTCCCTCTACGAGCAGTACTTC.

This clone showed up just a few times. The chain carries TRBV7-9 and TRBJ2-7, with D possibly TRBD1 on 6 matching bases. CDR1 is SEHNR and CDR2 is FQNEAQ in the germline V gene (reference sequence). The CDR3 runs 13 residues. Trimming stripped 5 bases from V and 3 bases from J, with 11 bases between. CDR3 amino acids: CASSARTVYEQYF. CDR3 nucleotide sequence: TGTGCCAGCAGCGCACGGACAGTCTACGAGCAGTACTTC.

CDR3 in DNA: TGTGCCAGCAGCTTGGAGACAGGGGGCAATCAGCCCCAGCATTTT. As protein: CASSLETGGNQPQHF. The chain joins TRBV5-5 to TRBJ1-5; TRBD1 matches 8 bases. Per germline, CDR1 SGHKS and CDR2 YYEKEE (reference sequence). The CDR3 contains 15 residues. The V and J ends lost 0 bases and 2 bases, in that order; junction bases with no gene match: 1. Full variable domain (rest looked up from reference TRBV5-5 and TRBJ1-5): DAGVTQSPTHLIKTRGQQVTLRCSPISGHKSVSWYQQVLGQGPQFIFQYYEKEERGRGNFPDRFSARQFPNYSSELNVNALLLGDSALYLCASSLETGGNQPQHFGDGTRLSIL.

This chain links TRBV7-6 with TRBJ2-3, with a weak D call TRBD2 (7 bases). Germline CDR1 and CDR2: SGHVS and FNYEAQ. The CDR3 spans 14 residues. Trimming stripped 5 bases from V and 5 bases from J, with 14 bases between. CDR3 region: CASSQGGGIDTQYF. CDR3 coding DNA: TGTGCCAGCAGCCAAGGGGGGGGGATAGATACGCAGTATTTT.

The chain recombines TRBV5-1 with TRBJ1-5; D is possibly TRBD1 (5 bases). Trimming took 4 bases from V and 7 from J, leaving 12 bases between them. This CDR3 has 13 residues. Germline V CDR1 and CDR2: SGHRS, YFSETQ. CDR3 amino acids: CASSPGGGQPQHF. The CDR3 nucleotides are TGCGCCAGCAGCCCCGGGGGGGGGCAGCCCCAGCATTTT.

This clone was detected only a few times. This rearrangement joins TRBV29-1 to TRBJ2-7; 7 nucleotides agree with TRBD1. The CDR3 runs to 13 residues. Germline V lookup: CDR1 SQVTM, CDR2 ANQGSEA. The V and J ends lost 5 bases and 2 bases, in that order; junction bases with no gene match: 6. CDR3 region: CSVTGTAAYEQYF. The CDR3, as DNA: TGCAGCGTTACCGGGACAGCCGCCTACGAGCAGTACTTC.

The chain joins TRBV19 to TRBJ2-2, with 7 bases aligning to TRBD2. J lost 7 bases, V lost 0 bases, and 2 bases had no gene match. This CDR3 has 14 residues. CDR1 and CDR2 (germline): LNHDA, SQIVND (reference sequence). CDR3 region: CASSIDGGDGELFF. Here the CDR3 DNA reads TGTGCCAGTAGTATAGATGGGGGGGACGGGGAGCTGTTTTTT.

Details on this clone: Other DNA sequences in this specimen translate into the identical CDR3. The chain links TRBV18 to TRBJ1-5; no clear D. Germline CDR1 is KGHSH and CDR2 is LQKENI. V was clipped by 2 bases and J by 4 bases, with 6 bases between them. There are 13 residues in the CDR3. CDR3 loop: CASSPDRNQPQHF. The CDR3 bases are TGTGCCAGCTCACCAGATAGAAATCAGCCCCAGCATTTT.

The gene calls are TRBV6-1 and TRBJ1-1; 9 nucleotides agree with TRBD1. The CDR3 extends over 17 amino acids. Trimming cost V 4 bases and J 1 base; bases outside gene matches: 10. Per germline, CDR1 MNHNS and CDR2 SASEGT. The CDR3 DNA reads as TGTGCCAGCAGTGGCGGGACAGGGAGCATATCGAACACTGAAGCTTTCTTT. It specifies CASSGGTGSISNTEAFF.

CDR3 residues: CSVDSTSTDTQYF. The CDR3 nucleotides read TGCAGCGTTGATTCGACAAGCACAGATACGCAGTATTTT. This sequence joins TRBV29-1 and TRBJ2-3; D remains ambiguous. CDR3 length equals 13 residues. Looked up from germline, CDR1 is SQVTM and CDR2 is ANQGSEA. V was shortened by 3 bases and J by 0 bases, with 7 bases between the two germline ends.

CDR3 DNA: TGTGCCAGCAGCTATACAGGGCCGCTTGGAAACACCATATATTTT. This translates into CASSYTGPLGNTIYF. The chain has TRBV5-4 and TRBJ1-3, with D tentatively TRBD1 (6 bases). Germline CDR1 and CDR2: SGHNT and YYREEE (reference sequence). This CDR3 comprises 15 residues. V gave up 3 bases and J gave up 3 bases, with 13 bases separating them.

The chain employs TRBV7-9 and TRBJ2-1; TRBD1 aligns across 7 bases. This CDR3 has 15 amino acids. Germline CDR1 SEHNR, CDR2 FQNEAQ (reference sequence). Germline trimming cut 4 bases from V and 7 bases from J; bases unmatched to any gene: 10. In DNA, the CDR3 is TGTGCCAGCAGCTCGACAGGGCTCCCGGGGAATGAGCAGTTCTTC. This gives the protein CASSSTGLPGNEQFF. Full variable domain (outside the CDR3, taken from reference TRBV7-9 and TRBJ2-1): DTGVSQNPRHKITKRGQNVTFRCDPISEHNRLYWYRQTLGQGPEFLTYFQNEAQLEKSRLLSDRFSAERPKGSFSTLEIQRTEQGDSAMYLCASSSTGLPGNEQFFGPGTRLTVL.